One and the same sample provided the 8 T cell receptor beta chains below, sequenced in a study of blood T cell repertoires in COVID-19. Libraries were prepared by immunoSEQ multiplex PCR; TCRdb keeps only in-frame clonotypes and omits some of them. The sample lists approximately 270,000 clones, around 90% seen once, with around 2.1% in the top ten. The sequenced material came from peripheral blood. All receptors derive from a man between 50 and 59 years old with acute or convalescent COVID-19.

A word on this clone: Germline and junction disagree at one end, which may indicate a read error. The V gene is TRBV6-1, the J gene TRBJ1-4, with TRBD1 matching over 10 bases. The germline CDR1 and CDR2 sequences are MNHNS and SASEGT. The CDR3 length is 16 residues. The CDR3 sequence is CASREDRGPGNEKLFF. The DNA for the CDR3 is TGTGCCAGCAGAGAAGACAGGGGGCCTGGGAATGAAAAACTGTTTTTT.

This chain joins TRBV7-9 and TRBJ2-4; TRBD2 might be the D (6 bases). Trimming removed 1 base from V and 6 bases from J, with 10 bases in between. This CDR3 comprises 14 residues. Germline CDR1 SEHNR, CDR2 FQNEAQ (reference sequence). Here the CDR3 DNA reads TGTGCCAGCAGCTTAGAGGCGCGGGGAAACATTCAGTACTTC. Its protein is CASSLEARGNIQYF.

V gene TRBV21-1 combines with J gene TRBJ1-3; the D segment call TRBD1 is taken from the table without a DNA check. TRBV21-1 has pseudogene status. The CDR3 covers 16 residues. The DNA of the CDR3 is TGTGCCAGCAGCAATCCCCAGGGGGCAAACTATAACACCATATATTTT. This encodes CASSNPQGANYNTIYF.

This rearrangement joins TRBV6-4 to TRBJ1-2; 7 positions agree with TRBD1. The CDR3 has 12 residues. The germline V gene has CDR1 MRHNA and CDR2 SNTAGT. Trimming cost V 10 bases and J 7 bases; bases outside gene matches: 9. DNA for the CDR3: TGTGCCACCCGACAGGGATCCTTTGGCTACACCTTC. The encoded protein is CATRQGSFGYTF.

The count of this clone is one. This sequence joins TRBV11-3 and TRBJ2-1; the match to TRBD2 covers 7 bases. Germline V gene data show CDR1 as SGHNT and CDR2 as YENEEA. Trimming cost V 4 bases and J 5 bases; bases outside gene matches: 8. CDR3 length: 15 residues. The CDR3 DNA sequence: TGTGCCAGCAGCTATAGAGGTCGGGGGGACAATGAGCAGTTCTTC. Translated: CASSYRGRGDNEQFF. Variable domain in full (rest from reference TRBV11-3 and TRBJ2-1): EAGVVQSPRYKIIEKKQPVAFWCNPISGHNTLYWYLQNLGQGPELLIRYENEEAVDDSQLPKDRFSAERLKGVDSTLKIQPAELGDSAVYLCASSYRGRGDNEQFFGPGTRLTVL.

The chain recombines TRBV11-2 with TRBJ2-7, with TRBD2 matching 8 bases. Losses at the gene ends were 5 bases for V and 6 bases for J; bases not matched to a gene: 12. The CDR3 length is 15 residues. Per germline, CDR1 SGHAT and CDR2 FQNNGV. CDR3 sequence: CASSHGGGQYGEQYF. Here the CDR3 DNA reads TGTGCCAGCAGCCACGGGGGGGGGCAGTATGGCGAGCAGTACTTC.

V is TRBV5-4 and J is TRBJ1-4; the match to TRBD1 covers 9 bases. The CDR3 is made up of 15 amino acids. Germline CDR1 is SGHNT and CDR2 is YYREEE (reference sequence). Losses at the gene ends were 4 bases for V and 1 base for J; bases not matched to a gene: 2. The CDR3 loop reads CASSRDRVTNEKLFF. CDR3 nucleotides: TGTGCCAGCAGCAGGGACAGGGTAACTAATGAAAAACTGTTTTTT.

This clone was detected only once. The chain couples TRBV6-5 to TRBJ2-2; tentative D call: TRBD1 (6 bases). Germline CDR1 MNHEY, CDR2 SVGAGI. CDR3 size: 15 residues. Trimming removed 6 bases from V and 1 base from J, with 12 bases in between. CDR3 amino acids: CASRTSGQNTGELFF. DNA of the CDR3: TGTGCCAGCAGGACCTCGGGACAGAACACCGGGGAGCTGTTTTTT.